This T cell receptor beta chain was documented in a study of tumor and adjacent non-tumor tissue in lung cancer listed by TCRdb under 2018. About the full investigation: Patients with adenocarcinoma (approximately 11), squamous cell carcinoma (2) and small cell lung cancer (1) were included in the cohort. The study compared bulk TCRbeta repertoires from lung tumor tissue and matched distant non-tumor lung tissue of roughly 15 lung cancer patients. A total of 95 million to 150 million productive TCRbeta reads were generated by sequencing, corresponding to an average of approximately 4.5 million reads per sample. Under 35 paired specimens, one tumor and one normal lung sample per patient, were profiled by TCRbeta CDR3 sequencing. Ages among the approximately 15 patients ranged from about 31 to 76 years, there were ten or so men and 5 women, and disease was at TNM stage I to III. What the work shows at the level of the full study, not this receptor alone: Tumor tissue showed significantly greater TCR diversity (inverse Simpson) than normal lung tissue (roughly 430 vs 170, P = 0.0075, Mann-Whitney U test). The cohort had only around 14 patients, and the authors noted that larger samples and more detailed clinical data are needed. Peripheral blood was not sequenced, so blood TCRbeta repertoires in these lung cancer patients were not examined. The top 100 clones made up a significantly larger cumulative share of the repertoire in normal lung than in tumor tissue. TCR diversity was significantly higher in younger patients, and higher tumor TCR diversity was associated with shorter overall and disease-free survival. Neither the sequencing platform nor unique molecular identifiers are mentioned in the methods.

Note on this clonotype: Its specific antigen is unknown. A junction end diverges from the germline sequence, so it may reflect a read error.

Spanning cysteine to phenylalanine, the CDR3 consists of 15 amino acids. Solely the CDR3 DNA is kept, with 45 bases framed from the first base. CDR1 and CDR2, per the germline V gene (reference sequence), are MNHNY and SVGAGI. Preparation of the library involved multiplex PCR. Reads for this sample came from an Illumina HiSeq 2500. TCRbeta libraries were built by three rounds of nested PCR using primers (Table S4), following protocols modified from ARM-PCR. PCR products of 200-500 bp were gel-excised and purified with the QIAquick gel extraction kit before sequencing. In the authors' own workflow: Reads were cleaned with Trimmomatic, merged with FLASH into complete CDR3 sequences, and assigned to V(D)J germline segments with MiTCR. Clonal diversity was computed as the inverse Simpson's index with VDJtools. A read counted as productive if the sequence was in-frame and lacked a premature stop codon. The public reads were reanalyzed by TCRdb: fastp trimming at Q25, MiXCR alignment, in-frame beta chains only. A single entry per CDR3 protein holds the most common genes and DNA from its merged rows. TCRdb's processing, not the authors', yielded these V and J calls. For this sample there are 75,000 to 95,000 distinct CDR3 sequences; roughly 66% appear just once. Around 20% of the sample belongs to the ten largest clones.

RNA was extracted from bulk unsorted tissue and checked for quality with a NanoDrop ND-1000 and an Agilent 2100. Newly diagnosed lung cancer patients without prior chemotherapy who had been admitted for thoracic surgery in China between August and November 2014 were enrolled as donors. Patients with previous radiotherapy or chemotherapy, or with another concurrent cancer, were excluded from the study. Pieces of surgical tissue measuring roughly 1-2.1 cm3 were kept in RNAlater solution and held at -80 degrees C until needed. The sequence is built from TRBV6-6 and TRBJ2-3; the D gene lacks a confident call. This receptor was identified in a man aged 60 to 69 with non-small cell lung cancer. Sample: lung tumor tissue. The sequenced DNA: TGTGCCAGCAGTTACTCCTATCTGGGGATAGATACACAGTATTTT. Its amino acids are CASSYSYLGIDTQYF.